This T cell receptor (beta chain) was observed in a study of T cell changes during pregnancy in multiple sclerosis. Using immunoSEQ multiplex PCR, the repertoire was profiled, and TCRdb retains in-frame clones only, with some absent. This table holds around 100,000 clones, roughly 90% found once. With 5 bases clipped from V and 9 bases from J, the junction kept 2 bases outside the gene matches. The CDR3 length is 11 residues. CDR1 is SGHNT, CDR2 YENEEA, per germline. The sequence came from a female donor with multiple sclerosis, enrolled in a pregnancy study. The material sequenced was peripheral blood, taken after pregnancy. This chain uses TRBV11-3 with TRBJ1-1, with 8 bases lining up with TRBD1. The CDR3 nucleotides read TGTGCCAGCAGCGGACAGGGAAAAGCTTTCTTT. This sequence encodes CASSGQGKAFF.